The text below deals with one T cell receptor (beta chain). Its target is not known. Germline and junction disagree at one end, which may indicate a read error. Germline V gene data show CDR1 as SGDLS and CDR2 as YYNGEE. The CDR3 spans 19 residues. This specimen comes from a study of shared clonotypes between healthy human individuals. Study outcomes and limitations: Depth of sequencing was expected to influence donor clonotype sharing. Approximately 5.4% of naive CD4 clonotypes were common to a few donors. The donor pool, a small one, limited the genetic and exposure-history diversity represented.

Here immunoSEQ multiplex PCR was the method, and the copy in TCRdb shows in-frame clones only, minus some. Of more than 1,200,000 clones in the sample, approximately 98.5% are singletons; the top ten hold approximately 0.4%. This chain uses TRBV9 with TRBJ2-3; TRBD2 agrees at 8 bases. Material for sequencing was naive CD4+ T cells sorted from blood. Subset defined: CD45RA+ positively selected. This TCR was sampled from a man in his thirties or forties in good health. The CDR3 is CVSSVYPPGRAHGTDTQYF. CDR3 in DNA: TGTGTCAGCAGCGTCTATCCTCCCGGGAGGGCCCATGGCACAGATACGCAGTATTTT.